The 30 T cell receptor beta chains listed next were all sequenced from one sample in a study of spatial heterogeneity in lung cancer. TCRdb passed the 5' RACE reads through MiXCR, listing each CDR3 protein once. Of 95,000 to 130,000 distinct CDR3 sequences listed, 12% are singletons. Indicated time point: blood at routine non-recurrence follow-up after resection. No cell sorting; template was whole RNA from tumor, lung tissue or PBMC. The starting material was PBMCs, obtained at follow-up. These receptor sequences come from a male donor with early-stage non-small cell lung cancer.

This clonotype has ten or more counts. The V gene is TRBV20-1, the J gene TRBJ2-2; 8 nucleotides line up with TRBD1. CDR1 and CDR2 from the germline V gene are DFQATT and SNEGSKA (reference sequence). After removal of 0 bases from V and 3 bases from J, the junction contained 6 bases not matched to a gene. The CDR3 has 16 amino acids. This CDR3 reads CSARDPTGAYTGELFF. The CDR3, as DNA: TGCAGTGCTAGAGATCCGACAGGGGCCTACACCGGGGAGCTGTTTTTT.

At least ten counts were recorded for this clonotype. CDR3 amino acids: CASRDFYYGYTF. The CDR3 DNA is TGTGCCAGTCGAGATTTTTACTATGGCTACACCTTC. The chain recombines TRBV7-9 with TRBJ1-2; D is ambiguous. V was pared by 9 bases and J by 3 bases, with 11 bases between. Per the germline V gene, CDR1 is SEHNR and CDR2 is FQNEAQ (reference sequence). The CDR3 has 12 residues.

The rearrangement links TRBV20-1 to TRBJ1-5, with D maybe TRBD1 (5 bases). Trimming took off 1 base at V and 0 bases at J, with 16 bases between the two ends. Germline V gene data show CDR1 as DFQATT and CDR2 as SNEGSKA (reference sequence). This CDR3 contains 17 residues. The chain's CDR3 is CSARVSREGYSNQPQHF. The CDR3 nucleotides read TGCAGTGCTAGAGTCTCCAGGGAGGGCTATAGCAATCAGCCCCAGCATTTT.

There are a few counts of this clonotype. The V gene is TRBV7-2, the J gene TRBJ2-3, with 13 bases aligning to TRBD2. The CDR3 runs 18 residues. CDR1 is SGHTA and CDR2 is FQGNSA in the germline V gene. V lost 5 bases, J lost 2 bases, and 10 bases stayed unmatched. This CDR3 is CASSRGTSGARSTDTQYF. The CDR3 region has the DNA TGTGCCAGCAGCCGAGGGACTAGCGGGGCCCGCTCCACAGATACGCAGTATTTT. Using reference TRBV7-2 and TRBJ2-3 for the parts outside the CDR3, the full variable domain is GAGVSQSPSNKVTEKGKDVELRCDPISGHTALYWYRQSLGQGLEFLIYFQGNSAPDKSGLPSDRFSAERTGGSVSTLTIQRTQQEDSAVYLCASSRGTSGARSTDTQYFGPGTRLTVL.

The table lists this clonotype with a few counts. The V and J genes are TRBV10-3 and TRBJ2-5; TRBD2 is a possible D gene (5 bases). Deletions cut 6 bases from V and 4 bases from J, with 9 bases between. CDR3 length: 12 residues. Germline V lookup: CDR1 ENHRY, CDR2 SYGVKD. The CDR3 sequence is CAISLEGETQYF. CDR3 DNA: TGTGCCATCAGCCTCGAGGGAGAGACCCAGTACTTC.

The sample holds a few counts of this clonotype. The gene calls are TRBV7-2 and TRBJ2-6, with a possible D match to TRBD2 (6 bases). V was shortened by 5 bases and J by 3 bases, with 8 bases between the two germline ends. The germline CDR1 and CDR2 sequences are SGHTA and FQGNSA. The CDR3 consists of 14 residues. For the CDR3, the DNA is TGTGCCAGCAGCGGGAGGAATGGGGCCAACGTCCTGACTTTC. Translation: CASSGRNGANVLTF.

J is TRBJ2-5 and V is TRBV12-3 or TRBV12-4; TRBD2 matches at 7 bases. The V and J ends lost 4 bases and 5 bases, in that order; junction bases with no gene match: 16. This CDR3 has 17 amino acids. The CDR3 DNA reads TGTGCCAGCAGTTCTCGAATTGCGACTAGCTTCATGGAGACCCAGTACTTC. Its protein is CASSSRIATSFMETQYF.

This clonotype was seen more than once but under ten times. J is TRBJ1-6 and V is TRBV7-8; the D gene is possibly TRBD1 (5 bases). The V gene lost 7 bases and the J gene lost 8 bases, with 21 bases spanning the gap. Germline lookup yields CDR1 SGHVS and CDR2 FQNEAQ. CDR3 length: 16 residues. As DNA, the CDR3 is TGTGCCAGCACACTCCTTCCGGGGGGGGTTGATTCACCCCTCCACTTT. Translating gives CASTLLPGGVDSPLHF.

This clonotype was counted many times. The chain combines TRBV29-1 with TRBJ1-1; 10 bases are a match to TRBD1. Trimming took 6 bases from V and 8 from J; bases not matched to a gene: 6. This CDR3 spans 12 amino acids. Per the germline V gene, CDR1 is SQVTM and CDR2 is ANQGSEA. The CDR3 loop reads CSVAGQGVEAFF. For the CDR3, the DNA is TGCAGCGTCGCCGGACAGGGGGTAGAAGCTTTCTTT.

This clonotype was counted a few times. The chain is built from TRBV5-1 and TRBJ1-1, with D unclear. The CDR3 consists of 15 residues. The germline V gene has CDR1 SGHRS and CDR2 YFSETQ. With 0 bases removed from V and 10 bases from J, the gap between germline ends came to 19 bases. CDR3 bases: TGCGCCAGCAGCTTGGAGGGCGGCGTGACGGCGGGAGCTTTCTTT. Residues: CASSLEGGVTAGAFF. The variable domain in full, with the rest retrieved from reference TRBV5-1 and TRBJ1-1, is KAGVTQTPRYLIKTRGQQVTLSCSPISGHRSVSWYQQTPGQGLQFLFEYFSETQRNKGNFPGRFSGRQFSNSRSEMNVSTLELGDSALYLCASSLEGGVTAGAFFGQGTRLTVV.

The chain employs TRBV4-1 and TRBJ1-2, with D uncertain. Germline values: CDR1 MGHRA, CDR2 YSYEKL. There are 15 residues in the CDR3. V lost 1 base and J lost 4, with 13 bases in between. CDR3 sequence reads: CASSQVTLQPYGYTF. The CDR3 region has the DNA TGCGCCAGCAGCCAAGTGACCCTCCAGCCCTATGGCTACACCTTC.

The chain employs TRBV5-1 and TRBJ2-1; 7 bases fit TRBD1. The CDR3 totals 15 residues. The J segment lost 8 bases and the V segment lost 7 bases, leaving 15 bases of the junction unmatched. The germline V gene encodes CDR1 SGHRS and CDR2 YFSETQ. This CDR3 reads CASDRGQSDEHEQFF. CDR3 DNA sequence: TGCGCCAGCGATAGGGGACAGTCGGATGAGCATGAGCAGTTCTTC.

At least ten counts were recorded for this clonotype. CDR3 sequence reads: CSAPWTLTLHF. The CDR3 nucleotides are TGCAGTGCCCCATGGACACTAACCCTCCACTTT. The chain links TRBV20-1 to TRBJ1-6; D may be TRBD1 (5 bases). Trimming removed 6 bases from V and 14 bases from J, with 14 bases in between. The CDR3 runs 11 residues. Germline V gene data show CDR1 as DFQATT and CDR2 as SNEGSKA (reference sequence).

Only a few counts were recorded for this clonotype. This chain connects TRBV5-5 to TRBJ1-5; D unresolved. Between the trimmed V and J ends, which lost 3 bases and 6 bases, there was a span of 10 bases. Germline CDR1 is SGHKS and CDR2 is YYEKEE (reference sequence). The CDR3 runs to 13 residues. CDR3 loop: CASSWEMGQPQHF. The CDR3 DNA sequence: TGTGCCAGCAGCTGGGAGATGGGTCAGCCCCAGCATTTT.

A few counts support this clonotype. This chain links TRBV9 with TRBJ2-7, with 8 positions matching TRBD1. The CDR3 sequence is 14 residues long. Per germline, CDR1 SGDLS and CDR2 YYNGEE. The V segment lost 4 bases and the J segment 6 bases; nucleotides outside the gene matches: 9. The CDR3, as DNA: TGTGCCAGCAGCACCGGGACAGGCCCTCTCGAGCAGTACTTC. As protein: CASSTGTGPLEQYF.

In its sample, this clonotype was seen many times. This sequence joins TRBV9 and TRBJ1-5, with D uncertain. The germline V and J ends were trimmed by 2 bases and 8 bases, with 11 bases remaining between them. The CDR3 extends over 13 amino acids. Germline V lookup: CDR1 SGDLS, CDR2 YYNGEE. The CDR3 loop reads CASSVEGQEPQHF. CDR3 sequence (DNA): TGTGCCAGCAGCGTGGAAGGGCAAGAGCCCCAGCATTTT.

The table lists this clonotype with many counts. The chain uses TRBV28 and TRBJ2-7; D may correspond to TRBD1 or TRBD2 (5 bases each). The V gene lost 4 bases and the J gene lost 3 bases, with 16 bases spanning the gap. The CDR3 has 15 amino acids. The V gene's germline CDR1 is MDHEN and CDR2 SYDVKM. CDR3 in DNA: TGTGCCAGCAGTTCTTCAGGGAGTTCTATCTACGAGCAGTACTTC. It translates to CASSSSGSSIYEQYF.

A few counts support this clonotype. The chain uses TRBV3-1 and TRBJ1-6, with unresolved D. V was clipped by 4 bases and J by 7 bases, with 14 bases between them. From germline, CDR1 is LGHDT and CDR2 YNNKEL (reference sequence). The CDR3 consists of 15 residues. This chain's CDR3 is CASSRRGEPNSPLHF. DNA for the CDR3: TGTGCCAGCAGCCGTCGCGGGGAGCCGAATTCACCCCTCCACTTT.

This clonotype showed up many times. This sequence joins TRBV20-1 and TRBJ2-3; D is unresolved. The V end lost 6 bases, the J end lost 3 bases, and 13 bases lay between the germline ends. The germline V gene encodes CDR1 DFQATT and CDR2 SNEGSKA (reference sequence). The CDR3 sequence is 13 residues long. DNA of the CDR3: TGCAGTGCCCCTTCTGGAGTAACAGATACGCAGTATTTT. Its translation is CSAPSGVTDTQYF.

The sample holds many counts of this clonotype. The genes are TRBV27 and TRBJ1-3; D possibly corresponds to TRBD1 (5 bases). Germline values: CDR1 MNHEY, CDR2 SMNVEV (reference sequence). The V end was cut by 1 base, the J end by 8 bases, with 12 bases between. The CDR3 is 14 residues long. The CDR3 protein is CASSLLAGIDTIYF. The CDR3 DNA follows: TGTGCCAGCAGTTTATTGGCAGGGATAGACACCATATATTTT.

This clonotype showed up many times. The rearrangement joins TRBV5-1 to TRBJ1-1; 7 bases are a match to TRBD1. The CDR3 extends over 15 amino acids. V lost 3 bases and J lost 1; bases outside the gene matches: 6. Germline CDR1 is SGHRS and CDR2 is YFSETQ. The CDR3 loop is CASSWRGPENTEAFF. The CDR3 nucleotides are TGCGCCAGCAGCTGGAGGGGGCCTGAGAACACTGAAGCTTTCTTT.

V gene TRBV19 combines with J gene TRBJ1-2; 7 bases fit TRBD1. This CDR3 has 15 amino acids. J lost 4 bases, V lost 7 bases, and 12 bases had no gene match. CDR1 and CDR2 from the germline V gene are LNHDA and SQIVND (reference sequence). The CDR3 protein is CASTPAQGNLYGYTF. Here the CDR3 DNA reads TGTGCCAGTACACCGGCACAGGGGAATCTCTATGGCTACACCTTC.

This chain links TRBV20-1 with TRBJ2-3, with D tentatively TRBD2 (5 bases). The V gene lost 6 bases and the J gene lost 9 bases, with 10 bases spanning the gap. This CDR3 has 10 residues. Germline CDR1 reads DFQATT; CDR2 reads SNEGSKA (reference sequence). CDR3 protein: CSAPGLTQYF. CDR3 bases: TGCAGTGCCCCGGGATTAACGCAGTATTTT.

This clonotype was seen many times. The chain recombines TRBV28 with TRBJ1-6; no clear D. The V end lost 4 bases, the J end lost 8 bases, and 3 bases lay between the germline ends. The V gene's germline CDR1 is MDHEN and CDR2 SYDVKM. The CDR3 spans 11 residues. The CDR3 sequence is CASSWDSPLHF. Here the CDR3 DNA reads TGTGCCAGCAGTTGGGATTCACCCCTCCACTTT.

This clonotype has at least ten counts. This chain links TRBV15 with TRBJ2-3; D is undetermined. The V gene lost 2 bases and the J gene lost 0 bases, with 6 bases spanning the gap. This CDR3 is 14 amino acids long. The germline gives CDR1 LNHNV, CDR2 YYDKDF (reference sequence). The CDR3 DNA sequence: TGTGCCACCAGCAGACCAAGTAGCACAGATACGCAGTATTTT. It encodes CATSRPSSTDTQYF. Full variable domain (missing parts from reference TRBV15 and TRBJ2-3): DAMVIQNPRYQVTQFGKPVTLSCSQTLNHNVMYWYQQKSSQAPKLLFHYYDKDFNNEADTPDNFQSRRPNTSFCFLDIRSPGLGDTAMYLCATSRPSSTDTQYFGPGTRLTVL.

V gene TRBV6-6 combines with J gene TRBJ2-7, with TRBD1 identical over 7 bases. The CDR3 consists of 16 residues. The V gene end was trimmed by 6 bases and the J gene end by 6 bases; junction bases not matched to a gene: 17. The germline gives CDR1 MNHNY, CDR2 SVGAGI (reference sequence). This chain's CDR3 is CASRKLSRGQSGEQYF. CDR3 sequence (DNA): TGTGCCAGCAGAAAATTATCCCGGGGACAGTCTGGCGAGCAGTACTTC.

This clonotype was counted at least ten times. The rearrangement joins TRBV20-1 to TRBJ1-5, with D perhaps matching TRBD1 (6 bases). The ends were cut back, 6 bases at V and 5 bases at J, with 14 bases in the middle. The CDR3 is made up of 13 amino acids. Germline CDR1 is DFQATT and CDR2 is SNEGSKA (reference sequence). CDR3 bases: TGCAGTGCCATCAGGACAGTCGATCAGCCCCAGCATTTT. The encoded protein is CSAIRTVDQPQHF.

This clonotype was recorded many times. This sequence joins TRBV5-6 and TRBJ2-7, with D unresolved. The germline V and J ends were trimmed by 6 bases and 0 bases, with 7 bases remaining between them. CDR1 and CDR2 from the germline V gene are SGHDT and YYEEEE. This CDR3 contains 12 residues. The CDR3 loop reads CASKTNSYEQYF. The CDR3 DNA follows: TGTGCCAGCAAGACAAACTCCTACGAGCAGTACTTC.

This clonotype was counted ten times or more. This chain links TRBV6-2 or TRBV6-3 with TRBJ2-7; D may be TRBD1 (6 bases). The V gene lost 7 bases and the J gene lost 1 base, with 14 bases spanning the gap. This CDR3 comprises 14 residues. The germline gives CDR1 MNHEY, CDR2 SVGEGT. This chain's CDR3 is CASMPAGDSYEQYF. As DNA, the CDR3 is TGTGCCAGCATGCCGGCAGGGGATTCCTACGAGCAGTACTTC.

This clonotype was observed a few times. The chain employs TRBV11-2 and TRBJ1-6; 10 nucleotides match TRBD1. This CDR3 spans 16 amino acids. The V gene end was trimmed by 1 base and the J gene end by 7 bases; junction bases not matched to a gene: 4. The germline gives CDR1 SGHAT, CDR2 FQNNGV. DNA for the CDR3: TGTGCCAGCAGCTTAGTGGACAGGGGGGGGAATTCACCCCTCCACTTT. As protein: CASSLVDRGGNSPLHF.